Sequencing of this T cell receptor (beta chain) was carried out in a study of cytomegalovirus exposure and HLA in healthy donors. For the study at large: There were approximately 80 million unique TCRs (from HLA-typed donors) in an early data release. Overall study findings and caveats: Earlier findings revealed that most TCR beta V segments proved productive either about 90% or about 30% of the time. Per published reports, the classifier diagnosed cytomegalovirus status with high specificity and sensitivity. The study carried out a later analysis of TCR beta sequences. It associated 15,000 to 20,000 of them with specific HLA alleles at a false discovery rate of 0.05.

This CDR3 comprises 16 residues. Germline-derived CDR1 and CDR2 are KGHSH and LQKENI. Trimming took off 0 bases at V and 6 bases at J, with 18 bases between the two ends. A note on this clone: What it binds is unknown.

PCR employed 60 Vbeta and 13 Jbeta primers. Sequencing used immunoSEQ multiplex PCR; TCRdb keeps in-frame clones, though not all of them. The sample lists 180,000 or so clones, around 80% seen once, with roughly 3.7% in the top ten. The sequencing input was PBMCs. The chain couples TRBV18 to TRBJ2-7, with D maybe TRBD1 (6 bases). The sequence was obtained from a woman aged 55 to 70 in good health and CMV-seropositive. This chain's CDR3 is CASSPPSVTGESEQYF. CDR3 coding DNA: TGTGCCAGCTCACCACCCTCCGTGACAGGCGAGTCCGAGCAGTACTTC.